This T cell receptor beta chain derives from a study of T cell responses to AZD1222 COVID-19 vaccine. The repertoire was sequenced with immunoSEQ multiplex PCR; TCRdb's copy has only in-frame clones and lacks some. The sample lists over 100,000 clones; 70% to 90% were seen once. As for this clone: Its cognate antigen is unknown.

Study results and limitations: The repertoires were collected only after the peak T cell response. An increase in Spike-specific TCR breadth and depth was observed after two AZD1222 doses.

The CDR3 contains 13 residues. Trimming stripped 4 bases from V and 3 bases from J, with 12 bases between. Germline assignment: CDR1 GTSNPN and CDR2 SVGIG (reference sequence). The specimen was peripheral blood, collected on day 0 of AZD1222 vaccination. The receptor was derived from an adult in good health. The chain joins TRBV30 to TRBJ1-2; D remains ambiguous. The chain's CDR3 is CAWTAGSYYGYTF. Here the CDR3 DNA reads TGTGCCTGGACGGCAGGAAGTTACTATGGCTACACCTTC.